The T cell receptor beta chain described here comes from a study of identical twins. V was pared by 5 bases and J by 7 bases, with 13 bases between. The CDR3 is 12 residues long. Per the germline V gene, CDR1 is DFQATT and CDR2 is SNEGSKA (reference sequence). TCRdb re-called the 5' RACE reads with MiXCR, one entry per CDR3 protein. This sample has 210,000 or so distinct CDR3 sequences, with less than 8% found just once. A further study also used this sample, focusing on yellow fever vaccine responses in identical twins.

This sequence originates from a woman aged 18-30 years in good health. The sample comprised memory (CD45RO+) T cells sorted from blood. The chain carries TRBV20-1 and TRBJ2-3; D is perhaps TRBD1 or TRBD2 (6 bases each). The CDR3 sequence: CSAPEGVHTQYF. CDR3 DNA sequence: TGCAGTGCTCCGGAGGGGGTTCATACGCAGTATTTT.